Below are 23 T cell receptor beta chains sequenced from a single sample in a study of blood T cell repertoires in COVID-19. The method was immunoSEQ multiplex PCR; TCRdb's version includes in-frame clones alone and lacks a portion of them. The sample has about 240,000 clones, around 87% seen once; the top ten hold under 9%. Input material: peripheral blood. The origin of the receptors is a woman in her seventies with active or convalescent COVID-19.

This chain uses TRBV9 with TRBJ2-2; a weak D match, TRBD2 (7 bases). Germline CDR1 reads SGDLS; CDR2 reads YYNGEE. V was clipped by 0 bases and J by 4 bases, with 10 bases between them. The CDR3 loop spans 15 amino acids. The CDR3: CASSVVGGPTGELFF. Written as DNA, the CDR3 is TGTGCCAGCAGCGTAGTCGGGGGGCCCACCGGGGAGCTGTTTTTT.

V usage is TRBV19 and J usage is TRBJ2-5, with 7 bases identical to TRBD1. The CDR3 extends over 15 amino acids. V dropped 6 bases and J dropped 5; count of bases not matched to a gene: 12. Per germline, CDR1 LNHDA and CDR2 SQIVND (reference sequence). The CDR3 region has the DNA TGTGCCAGTAGAAGCCTGACAGGGTCGGACGAGACCCAGTACTTC. Translation: CASRSLTGSDETQYF.

CDR3 in amino acids: CASKPGQGNYGYTF. CDR3 nucleotide sequence: TGTGCCAGCAAGCCGGGACAAGGGAATTATGGCTACACCTTC. The chain joins TRBV6-5 to TRBJ1-2; maybe TRBD1 (6 bases). The V end was cut by 7 bases, the J end by 5 bases, with 17 bases between. CDR3 size: 14 residues. CDR1 and CDR2 (germline): MNHEY, SVGAGI.

This chain connects TRBV11-2 to TRBJ1-2; 9 nucleotides align to TRBD1. The CDR3 has 13 amino acids. From germline, CDR1 is SGHAT and CDR2 FQNNGV. The V segment lost 3 bases and the J segment 9 bases; nucleotides outside the gene matches: 5. Here the CDR3 DNA reads TGTGCCAGCAGCTTCTCCGGGACAGGGAGCTACACCTTC. Translating gives CASSFSGTGSYTF.

The chain combines TRBV6-6 with TRBJ1-6; TRBD1 aligns across 9 bases. This CDR3 contains 12 residues. The germline CDR1 and CDR2 sequences are MNHNY and SVGAGI (reference sequence). The trim removed 5 bases at V and 18 bases at J, leaving 8 bases unmatched. The CDR3 nucleotides are TGTGCCAGCAGTCCCGACAGGGGGTTCCCCCACTTT. Protein: CASSPDRGFPHF.

Only a few counts were recorded for this clone. The V and J genes are TRBV29-1 and TRBJ2-7, with 7 bases identical to TRBD1. The CDR3 is 12 residues long. CDR1 and CDR2 (germline): SQVTM, ANQGSEA. With V trimmed by 5 bases and J by 4 bases, 5 bases remained unmatched. CDR3 protein: CSVLTGKYEQYF. DNA of the CDR3: TGCAGCGTTCTGACAGGGAAATACGAGCAGTACTTC.

The chain combines TRBV7-2 with TRBJ2-5, with 8 bases fitting TRBD1. Germline V gene lookup returns CDR1 SGHTA and CDR2 FQGNSA. V lost 5 bases to trimming and J lost 4 bases; unmatched junction nucleotides: 9. The CDR3 extends over 15 amino acids. CDR3 protein: CASSPGGRGLETQYF. The DNA for the CDR3 is TGTGCCAGCAGCCCGGGTGGCAGGGGGCTAGAGACCCAGTACTTC.

The V call is TRBV3-1 (or the pseudogene TRBV3-2), the J call TRBJ2-7; D gene ambiguous. This CDR3 has 14 residues. V lost 4 bases and J lost 7, with 17 bases in between. In germline, CDR1 is LGHDT, CDR2 YNNKEL (reference sequence). The CDR3: CASSPRIRPREQYF. DNA of the CDR3: TGTGCCAGCAGCCCCCGGATTAGGCCGAGGGAGCAGTACTTC.

The chain couples TRBV7-9 to TRBJ1-5; 8 bases agree with TRBD1. The V segment lost 5 bases and the J segment 7 bases; nucleotides outside the gene matches: 10. The CDR3 runs to 15 residues. The germline V gene has CDR1 SEHNR and CDR2 FQNEAQ (reference sequence). CDR3 sequence: CASSRTGIEGQPQHF. The CDR3 DNA is TGTGCCAGCAGCCGGACAGGGATTGAGGGACAGCCCCAGCATTTT.

This sequence joins TRBV5-1 and TRBJ1-1; maybe TRBD1 (5 bases). The CDR3 has 16 residues. Germline CDR1 reads SGHRS; CDR2 reads YFSETQ. The ends were cut back, 1 base at V and 1 base at J, with 14 bases in the middle. CDR3 sequence reads: CASSLRSGGANTEAFF. The CDR3 nucleotides read TGCGCCAGCAGCTTGCGGTCCGGGGGAGCGAACACTGAAGCTTTCTTT. Looking up the rest from reference TRBV5-1 and TRBJ1-1 gives the full variable domain: KAGVTQTPRYLIKTRGQQVTLSCSPISGHRSVSWYQQTPGQGLQFLFEYFSETQRNKGNFPGRFSGRQFSNSRSEMNVSTLELGDSALYLCASSLRSGGANTEAFFGQGTRLTVV.

J is TRBJ1-1 and V is TRBV27; no clear D. The germline gives CDR1 MNHEY, CDR2 SMNVEV (reference sequence). The CDR3 spans 12 residues. Trimming cost V 8 bases and J 1 base, with 8 bases left between them. CDR3 protein: CASGLQNTEAFF. The DNA of the CDR3 is TGTGCCAGCGGACTGCAGAACACTGAAGCTTTCTTT.

In regard to this clone: A read error may produce the germline difference seen at one junction end. The chain employs TRBV5-4 and TRBJ2-7; 8 nucleotides align to TRBD1. The CDR3 consists of 11 residues. Germline lookup yields CDR1 SGHNT and CDR2 YYREEE (reference sequence). CDR3 sequence reads: CASSPGTGWDF. The CDR3 DNA sequence: TGTGCCAGCAGCCCAGGGACAGGCTGGGACTTC.

The chain has TRBV6-6 and TRBJ2-5; tentative D call: TRBD1 (6 bases). The ends were cut back, 3 bases at V and 4 bases at J, with 18 bases in the middle. The CDR3 runs to 16 residues. Per germline, CDR1 MNHNY and CDR2 SVGAGI (reference sequence). CDR3 region: CASSYTQGWYGETQYF. The CDR3 DNA is TGTGCCAGCAGTTATACACAGGGTTGGTATGGAGAGACCCAGTACTTC.

V usage is TRBV4-2 and J usage is TRBJ2-1; TRBD1 is a possible D gene (6 bases). This CDR3 has 15 amino acids. Trimming took 0 bases from V and 7 from J, leaving 13 bases between them. The germline V gene encodes CDR1 LGHNA and CDR2 YNFKEQ. The CDR3 sequence: CASSQEERGWNEQFF. The CDR3 DNA follows: TGTGCCAGCAGCCAAGAGGAAAGGGGGTGGAATGAGCAGTTCTTC.

The rearrangement links TRBV24-1 to TRBJ1-5, with D uncertain. Germline assignment: CDR1 KGHDR and CDR2 SFDVKD. The CDR3 contains 13 residues. V was trimmed by 9 bases and J by 2 bases, leaving 10 bases between them. The CDR3: CATAGRGNQPQHF. CDR3 nucleotide sequence: TGTGCCACCGCTGGGCGAGGCAATCAGCCCCAGCATTTT.

This chain links TRBV5-4 with TRBJ2-7; tentatively, D is TRBD2 (6 bases). The V gene lost 2 bases and the J gene lost 2 bases, with 8 bases spanning the gap. CDR3 length equals 13 residues. CDR1 and CDR2 (germline): SGHNT, YYREEE (reference sequence). Here the CDR3 DNA reads TGTGCCAGCAGCTTAGGAGGGACCTACGAGCAGTACTTC. Its translation: CASSLGGTYEQYF.

This chain uses TRBV19 with TRBJ1-6; 8 nucleotides align to TRBD1. J gave up 6 bases and V 6 bases, and 10 bases lay outside the gene matches. This CDR3 has 16 residues. The germline gives CDR1 LNHDA, CDR2 SQIVND (reference sequence). The CDR3: CASSRLRDRINSPLHF. In nucleotides, the CDR3 is TGTGCCAGTAGCCGCCTCCGGGACAGGATTAATTCACCCCTCCACTTT.

The V and J genes are TRBV19 and TRBJ2-3; no firm D call. Germline CDR1 LNHDA, CDR2 SQIVND (reference sequence). The CDR3 consists of 13 residues. Trimming left V 6 bases short and J 2 bases short, with 9 bases between. CDR3 nucleotides: TGTGCCAGTAGGCAGGAAGTCACAGATACGCAGTATTTT. This codes for CASRQEVTDTQYF.

The chain has TRBV7-9 and TRBJ1-3; D call uncertain. The CDR3 consists of 17 residues. Germline V gene lookup returns CDR1 SEHNR and CDR2 FQNEAQ (reference sequence). The V gene lost 0 bases and the J gene lost 2 bases, with 14 bases spanning the gap. CDR3 sequence reads: CASSLAIGGQPGNTIYF. The CDR3 bases are TGTGCCAGCAGCTTAGCTATAGGCGGGCAACCTGGAAACACCATATATTTT.

V and J are TRBV6-5 and TRBJ1-4; D ambiguous. Germline V CDR1 and CDR2: MNHEY, SVGAGI. Trimming stripped 6 bases from V and 2 bases from J, with 13 bases between. The CDR3 spans 15 residues. CDR3 amino acids: CASRSQSNTNEKLFF. Here the CDR3 DNA reads TGTGCCAGCAGGTCACAGTCGAATACTAATGAAAAACTGTTTTTT.

This chain connects TRBV10-2 to TRBJ1-5; TRBD1 might be the D (5 bases). CDR1 is WSHSY, CDR2 SAAADI, per germline. V lost 0 bases to trimming and J lost 0 bases, with 9 bases between them. The CDR3 has 16 amino acids. The CDR3 region is CASSESSGYSNQPQHF. The CDR3 DNA follows: TGCGCCAGCAGTGAGTCGTCAGGGTATAGCAATCAGCCCCAGCATTTT.

This clone was picked up one time. The chain recombines TRBV9 with TRBJ1-5; the D gene is possibly TRBD1 (6 bases). The CDR3 has 17 amino acids. The germline CDR1 and CDR2 sequences are SGDLS and YYNGEE. Between the trimmed V and J ends, which lost 4 bases and 7 bases, there was a span of 24 bases. The CDR3 spells CASSPGQGIGGAQPQHF. DNA for the CDR3: TGTGCCAGCAGCCCAGGCCAGGGGATAGGGGGGGCACAGCCCCAGCATTTT.

Of note for this clone: The sample holds other DNA sequences that translate to the same CDR3. The chain recombines TRBV7-9 with TRBJ1-1, with no clear D. This CDR3 has 14 amino acids. CDR1 is SEHNR and CDR2 is FQNEAQ in the germline V gene (reference sequence). Trimming removed 3 bases at V and 2 bases at J, with 10 bases between. Here the CDR3 reads CASSLGGGNTEAFF. CDR3 nucleotides: TGTGCCAGCAGCTTGGGAGGCGGTAACACTGAAGCTTTCTTT. The full variable domain, completed using reference TRBV7-9 and TRBJ1-1, is DTGVSQNPRHKITKRGQNVTFRCDPISEHNRLYWYRQTLGQGPEFLTYFQNEAQLEKSRLLSDRFSAERPKGSFSTLEIQRTEQGDSAMYLCASSLGGGNTEAFFGQGTRLTVV.